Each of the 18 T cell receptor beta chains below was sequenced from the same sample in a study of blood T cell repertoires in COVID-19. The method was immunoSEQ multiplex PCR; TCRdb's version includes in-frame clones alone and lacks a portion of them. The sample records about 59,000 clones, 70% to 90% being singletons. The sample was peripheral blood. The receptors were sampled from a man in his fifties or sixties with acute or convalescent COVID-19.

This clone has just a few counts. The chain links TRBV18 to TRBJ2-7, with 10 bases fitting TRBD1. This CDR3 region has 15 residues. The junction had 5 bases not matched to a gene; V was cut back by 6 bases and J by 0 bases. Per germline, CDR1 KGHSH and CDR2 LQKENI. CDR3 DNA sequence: TGTGCCAGCTCCTCCGGGACAGGGGCCTCCTACGAGCAGTACTTC. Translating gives CASSSGTGASYEQYF.

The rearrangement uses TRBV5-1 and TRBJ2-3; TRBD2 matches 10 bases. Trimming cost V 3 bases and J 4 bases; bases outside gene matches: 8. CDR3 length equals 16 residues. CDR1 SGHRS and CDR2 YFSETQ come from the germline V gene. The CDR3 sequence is CASSSQRGGPADTQYF. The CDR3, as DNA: TGCGCCAGCAGCTCCCAGCGGGGGGGCCCCGCAGATACGCAGTATTTT. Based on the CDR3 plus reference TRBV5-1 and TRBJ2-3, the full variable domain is KAGVTQTPRYLIKTRGQQVTLSCSPISGHRSVSWYQQTPGQGLQFLFEYFSETQRNKGNFPGRFSGRQFSNSRSEMNVSTLELGDSALYLCASSSQRGGPADTQYFGPGTRLTVL.

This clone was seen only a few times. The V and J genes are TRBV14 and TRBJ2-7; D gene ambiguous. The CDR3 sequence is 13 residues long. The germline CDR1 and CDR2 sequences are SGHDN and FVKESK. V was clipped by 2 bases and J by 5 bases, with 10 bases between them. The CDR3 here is CASSQILGNEQYF. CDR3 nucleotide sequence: TGTGCCAGCAGCCAAATCCTGGGCAACGAGCAGTACTTC.

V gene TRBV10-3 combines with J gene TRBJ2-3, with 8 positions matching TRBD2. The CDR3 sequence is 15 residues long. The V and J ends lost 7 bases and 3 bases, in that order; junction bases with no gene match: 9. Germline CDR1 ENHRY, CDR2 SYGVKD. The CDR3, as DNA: TGTGCCATCAAGGGAAACGAGCGGGAGACAGATACGCAGTATTTT. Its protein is CAIKGNERETDTQYF.

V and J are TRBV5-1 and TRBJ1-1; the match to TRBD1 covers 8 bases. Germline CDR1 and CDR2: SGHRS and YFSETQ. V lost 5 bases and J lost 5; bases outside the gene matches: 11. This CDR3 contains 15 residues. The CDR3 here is CASSPPYDRGTEAFF. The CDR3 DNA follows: TGCGCCAGCAGTCCACCTTACGACAGGGGTACTGAAGCTTTCTTT.

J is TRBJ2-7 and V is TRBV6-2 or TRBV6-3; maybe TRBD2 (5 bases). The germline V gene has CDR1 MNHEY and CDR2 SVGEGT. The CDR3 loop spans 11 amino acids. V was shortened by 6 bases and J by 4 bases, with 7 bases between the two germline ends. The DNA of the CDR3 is TGTGCCAGCAGCCGAGGGTACGAGCAGTACTTC. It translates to CASSRGYEQYF.

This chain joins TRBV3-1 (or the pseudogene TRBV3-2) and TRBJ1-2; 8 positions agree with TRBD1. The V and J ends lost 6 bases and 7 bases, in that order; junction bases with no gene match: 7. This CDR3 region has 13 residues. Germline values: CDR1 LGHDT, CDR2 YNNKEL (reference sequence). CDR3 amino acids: CASSLRGPGGYTF. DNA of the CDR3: TGTGCCAGCAGTCTCAGGGGGCCGGGTGGCTACACCTTC.

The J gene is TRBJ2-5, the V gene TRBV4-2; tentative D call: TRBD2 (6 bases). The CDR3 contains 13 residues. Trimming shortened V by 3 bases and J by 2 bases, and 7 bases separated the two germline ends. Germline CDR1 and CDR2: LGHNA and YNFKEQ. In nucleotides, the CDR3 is TGTGCCAGCAGCCAGGAGGGTCAAGAGACCCAGTACTTC. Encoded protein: CASSQEGQETQYF.

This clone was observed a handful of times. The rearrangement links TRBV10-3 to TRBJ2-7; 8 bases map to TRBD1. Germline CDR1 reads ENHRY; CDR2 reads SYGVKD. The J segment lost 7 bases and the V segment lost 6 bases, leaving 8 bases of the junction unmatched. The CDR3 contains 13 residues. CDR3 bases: TGTGCCATCAGGGACAGGGTGGCAAGAGAGCAGTACTTC. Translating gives CAIRDRVAREQYF.

CDR3 protein: CASSDTYEQYF. CDR3 nucleotides: TGTGCCAGCAGCGACACCTACGAGCAGTACTTC. The rearrangement joins TRBV2 to TRBJ2-7, with D uncertain. CDR3 length: 11 residues. The V end lost 6 bases, the J end lost 2 bases, and 5 bases lay between the germline ends. From germline, CDR1 is SNHLY and CDR2 FYNNEI.

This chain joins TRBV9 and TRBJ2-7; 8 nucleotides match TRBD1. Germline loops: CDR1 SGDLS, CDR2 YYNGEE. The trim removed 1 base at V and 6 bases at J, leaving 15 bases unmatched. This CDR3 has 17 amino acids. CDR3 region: CASSVQGWGQGASEQYF. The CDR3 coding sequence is TGTGCCAGCAGCGTACAGGGATGGGGGCAGGGGGCCTCCGAGCAGTACTTC.

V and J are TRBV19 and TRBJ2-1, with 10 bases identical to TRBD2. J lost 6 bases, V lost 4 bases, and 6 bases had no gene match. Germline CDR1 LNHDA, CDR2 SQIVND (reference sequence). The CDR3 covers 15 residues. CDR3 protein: CASSTSGGQSNEQFF. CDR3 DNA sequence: TGTGCCAGTAGTACTAGCGGGGGCCAAAGCAATGAGCAGTTCTTC.

The CDR3 sequence: CASSVAGSSENIQYF. In DNA, the CDR3 is TGTGCCAGCAGCGTAGCGGGTAGCTCGGAAAACATTCAGTACTTC. The rearrangement links TRBV9 to TRBJ2-4, with unresolved D. V was shortened by 0 bases and J by 5 bases, with 12 bases between the two germline ends. Germline V gene lookup returns CDR1 SGDLS and CDR2 YYNGEE. The length of the CDR3 is 15 residues.

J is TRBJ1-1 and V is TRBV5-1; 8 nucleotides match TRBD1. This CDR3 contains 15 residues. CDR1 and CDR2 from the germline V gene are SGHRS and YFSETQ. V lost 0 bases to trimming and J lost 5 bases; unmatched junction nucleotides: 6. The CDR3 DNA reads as TGCGCCAGCAGCTTGGCCCTCAGGGGGCAGACTGAAGCTTTCTTT. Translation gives CASSLALRGQTEAFF.

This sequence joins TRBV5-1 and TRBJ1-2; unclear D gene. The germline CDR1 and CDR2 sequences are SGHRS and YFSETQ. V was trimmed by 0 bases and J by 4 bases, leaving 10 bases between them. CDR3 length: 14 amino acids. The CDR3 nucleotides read TGCGCCAGCAGCTTGGGGCGGGGAGGCTATGGCTACACCTTC. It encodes CASSLGRGGYGYTF.

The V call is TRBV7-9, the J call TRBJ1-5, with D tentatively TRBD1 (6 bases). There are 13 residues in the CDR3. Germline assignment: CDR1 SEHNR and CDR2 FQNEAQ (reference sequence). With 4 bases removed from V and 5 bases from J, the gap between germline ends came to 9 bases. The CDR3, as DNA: TGTGCCAGCAGCTCAGGGGTCGATCAGCCCCAGCATTTT. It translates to CASSSGVDQPQHF.

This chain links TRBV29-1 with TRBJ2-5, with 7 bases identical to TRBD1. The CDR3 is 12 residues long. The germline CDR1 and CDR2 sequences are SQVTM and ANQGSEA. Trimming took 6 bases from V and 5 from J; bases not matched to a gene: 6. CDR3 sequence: CSVLGQAETQYF. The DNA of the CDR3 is TGCAGCGTGCTCGGACAGGCGGAGACCCAGTACTTC. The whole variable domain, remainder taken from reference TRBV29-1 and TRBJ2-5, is SAVISQKPSRDICQRGTSLTIQCQVDSQVTMMFWYRQQPGQSLTLIATANQGSEATYESGFVIDKFPISRPNLTFSTLTVSNMSPEDSSIYLCSVLGQAETQYFGPGTRLLVL.

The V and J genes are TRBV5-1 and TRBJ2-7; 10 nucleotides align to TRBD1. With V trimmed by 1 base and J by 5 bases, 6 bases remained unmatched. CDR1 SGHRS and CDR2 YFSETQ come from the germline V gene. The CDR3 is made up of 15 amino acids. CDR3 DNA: TGCGCCAGCAGCTTGACGGGACAGGGGTACCACGAGCAGTACTTC. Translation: CASSLTGQGYHEQYF.